The next 2 T cell receptor beta chains were all read from a single sample in a study of T cell repertoires in cytomegalovirus infection. One entry per CDR3 protein, called by TCRdb with MiXCR from the reads. The data show 100,000 to 150,000 distinct CDR3 sequences, less than 9.5% seen once. The sequenced sample was PBMCs. The source is a human donor in good health (CMV status not recorded). Some clones in this sample may be carry-over from other donors' samples.

This clonotype was counted ten times or more. This chain links TRBV7-2 with TRBJ1-2; D is unclear. The CDR3 covers 14 residues. In germline, CDR1 is SGHTA, CDR2 FQGNSA. Trimming left V 6 bases short and J 4 bases short, with 15 bases between. The CDR3 DNA follows: TGTGCCAGCAGACCTACCGGCGGACTCTATGGCTACACCTTC. This translates into CASRPTGGLYGYTF. Drawing the rest from reference TRBV7-2 and TRBJ1-2, the complete variable domain is GAGVSQSPSNKVTEKGKDVELRCDPISGHTALYWYRQSLGQGLEFLIYFQGNSAPDKSGLPSDRFSAERTGGSVSTLTIQRTQQEDSAVYLCASRPTGGLYGYTFGSGTRLTVV.

V gene TRBV20-1 combines with J gene TRBJ1-1; D possibly corresponds to TRBD1 (6 bases). Germline CDR1 DFQATT, CDR2 SNEGSKA (reference sequence). This CDR3 is 15 amino acids long. The germline V and J ends were trimmed by 3 bases and 0 bases, with 14 bases remaining between them. CDR3 loop: CSASHGGSMNTEAFF. As DNA, the CDR3 is TGCAGTGCTAGTCACGGGGGCAGCATGAACACTGAAGCTTTCTTT.